This is a list of T cell receptor beta chains from one sample in a study of blood T cells in healthy people across ages. TCRdb re-called the 5' RACE reads through MiXCR, storing one row per CDR3 protein. The sample carries fewer than 900,000 distinct CDR3 sequences, around 40% recorded once. Sequenced material: blood. These receptors all come from an older woman in good health. Each CDR3 is given with its conserved first and last residue. The D gene is left open where the match is weak. Part of the rows lack a size; the others show once, few, many or a class for expanded clones.

V gene: TRBV20-1
clone size: .
D gene: .
J gene: TRBJ2-6
CDR3 protein: CSARGEESPGANVLTF
CDR3 DNA: TGCAGTGCTAGGGGGGAGGAGAGCCCTGGGGCCAACGTCCTGACTTTC

V gene: TRBV4-1
clone size: .
D gene: .
J gene: TRBJ1-1
CDR3 protein: CASSQASGGTEAFF
CDR3 DNA: TGCGCCAGCAGCCAAGCGTCCGGTGGCACTGAAGCTTTCTTT

V gene: TRBV12-3/TRBV12-4
clone size: few
D gene: .
J gene: TRBJ1-1
CDR3 protein: CASSYTDKSAEAFF
CDR3 DNA: TGTGCCAGCAGCTATACAGACAAATCTGCTGAAGCTTTCTTT

V gene: TRBV6-6
clone size: .
D gene: .
J gene: TRBJ1-1
CDR3 protein: CASSHYGGLEAFF
CDR3 DNA: TGTGCCAGCAGTCATTACGGGGGATTAGAAGCTTTCTTT

V gene: TRBV6-2/TRBV6-3
clone size: few
D gene: TRBD2
J gene: TRBJ2-2
CDR3 protein: CASSLSGTSGRWELFF
CDR3 DNA: TGTGCCAGCAGTCTCTCCGGGACTAGCGGGAGGTGGGAGCTGTTTTTT

V gene: TRBV6-2/TRBV6-3
clone size: few
D gene: .
J gene: TRBJ1-5
CDR3 protein: CASSPDSNNQPQHF
CDR3 DNA: TGTGCCAGCAGTCCGGACAGCAACAATCAGCCCCAGCATTTT

V gene: TRBV4-1
clone size: .
D gene: .
J gene: TRBJ1-4
CDR3 protein: CASSQDSGTNEKLFF
CDR3 DNA: TGCGCCAGCAGCCAAGACAGCGGCACTAATGAAAAACTGTTTTTT

V gene: TRBV19
clone size: .
D gene: .
J gene: TRBJ1-2
CDR3 protein: CASKSYGYTF
CDR3 DNA: TGTGCCAGTAAGAGCTATGGCTACACCTTC

V gene: TRBV5-1
clone size: few
D gene: TRBD1
J gene: TRBJ2-7
CDR3 protein: CASSKVSGQGPLEQYF
CDR3 DNA: TGCGCCAGCAGCAAAGTCTCGGGACAGGGCCCTCTGGAGCAGTACTTC

V gene: TRBV6-2/TRBV6-3
clone size: .
D gene: TRBD2
J gene: TRBJ2-1
CDR3 protein: CAIESGSLYNEQFF
CDR3 DNA: TGTGCCATCGAAAGCGGGAGCCTCTACAATGAGCAGTTCTTC

V gene: TRBV9
clone size: .
D gene: .
J gene: TRBJ2-1
CDR3 protein: CASSVEEVAYNEQFF
CDR3 DNA: TGTGCCAGCAGCGTAGAAGAGGTAGCATACAATGAGCAGTTCTTC

V gene: TRBV20-1
clone size: .
D gene: .
J gene: TRBJ2-6
CDR3 protein: CSARGTSGANVLTF
CDR3 DNA: TGCAGTGCTAGAGGAACATCCGGGGCCAACGTCCTGACTTTC

V gene: TRBV6-1
clone size: .
D gene: TRBD1
J gene: TRBJ2-7
CDR3 protein: CASLRDRVHEQYF
CDR3 DNA: TGTGCCAGCCTCCGGGACAGGGTCCACGAGCAGTACTTC

V gene: TRBV7-9
clone size: .
D gene: TRBD2
J gene: TRBJ2-1
CDR3 protein: CAVWTSENNEQFF
CDR3 DNA: TGTGCCGTCTGGACTAGCGAGAACAATGAGCAGTTCTTC

V gene: TRBV14
clone size: .
D gene: .
J gene: TRBJ1-6
CDR3 protein: CASSQSQNSPLHF
CDR3 DNA: TGTGCCAGCAGCCAGTCACAGAATTCACCCCTCCACTTT

V gene: TRBV18
clone size: few
D gene: .
J gene: TRBJ2-7
CDR3 protein: CASSPVVGRGSYEQYF
CDR3 DNA: TGTGCCAGCTCACCAGTCGTTGGCAGGGGCTCCTACGAGCAGTACTTC

V gene: TRBV20-1
clone size: .
D gene: TRBD2
J gene: TRBJ2-5
CDR3 protein: CSARPRGRADEQYF
CDR3 DNA: TGCAGTGCTAGACCACGCGGGAGGGCGGATGAGCAGTACTTC

V gene: TRBV3-1
clone size: .
D gene: .
J gene: TRBJ2-7
CDR3 protein: CASSLLTGASYEQYF
CDR3 DNA: TGTGCCAGCAGCTTACTGACGGGGGCCTCCTACGAGCAGTACTTC

V gene: TRBV24-1
clone size: .
D gene: .
J gene: TRBJ2-5
CDR3 protein: CAASGPGGVQETQYF
CDR3 DNA: TGTGCCGCCAGTGGTCCGGGGGGCGTCCAAGAGACCCAGTACTTC

V gene: TRBV5-5
clone size: .
D gene: TRBD2
J gene: TRBJ2-1
CDR3 protein: CASSADFLAGGGREQFF
CDR3 DNA: TGTGCCAGCAGCGCTGACTTTCTAGCGGGGGGAGGAAGGGAGCAGTTCTTC

V gene: TRBV20-1
clone size: .
D gene: .
J gene: TRBJ2-7
CDR3 protein: CSARSTMISYEQYF
CDR3 DNA: TGCAGTGCTAGGTCCACGATGATCTCCTACGAGCAGTACTTC

V gene: TRBV6-5
clone size: .
D gene: .
J gene: TRBJ2-2
CDR3 protein: CASSPGWSTGELFF
CDR3 DNA: TGTGCCAGCAGTCCAGGATGGAGCACCGGGGAGCTGTTTTTT

V gene: TRBV18
clone size: .
D gene: TRBD2
J gene: TRBJ2-7
CDR3 protein: CASSLGLAGAHEQYF
CDR3 DNA: TGTGCCAGCTCACTGGGACTAGCGGGAGCCCACGAGCAGTACTTC

V gene: TRBV20-1
clone size: few
D gene: TRBD1
J gene: TRBJ2-1
CDR3 protein: CSARATGGHFGEQFF
CDR3 DNA: TGCAGTGCTAGAGCCACAGGGGGCCATTTCGGAGAGCAGTTCTTC

V gene: TRBV12-3/TRBV12-4
clone size: .
D gene: .
J gene: TRBJ2-1
CDR3 protein: CASSLGSRGANEQFF
CDR3 DNA: TGTGCCAGCAGTTTAGGGAGCCGGGGGGCGAATGAGCAGTTCTTC

V gene: TRBV20-1
clone size: .
D gene: TRBD2
J gene: TRBJ2-1
CDR3 protein: CSAPLAGGPVEQFF
CDR3 DNA: TGCAGTGCGCCACTAGCGGGAGGGCCGGTTGAGCAGTTCTTC

V gene: TRBV28
clone size: many
D gene: TRBD1
J gene: TRBJ2-7
CDR3 protein: CASSFDRGPYEQYF
CDR3 DNA: TGTGCCAGCAGTTTCGACAGGGGCCCCTACGAGCAGTACTTC

V gene: TRBV20-1
clone size: few
D gene: .
J gene: TRBJ2-1
CDR3 protein: CSARERGSPSYNEQFF
CDR3 DNA: TGCAGTGCTAGAGAGAGGGGGAGCCCCTCCTACAATGAGCAGTTCTTC

V gene: TRBV10-3
clone size: few
D gene: TRBD1
J gene: TRBJ2-4
CDR3 protein: CAISETGQAIKNIQYF
CDR3 DNA: TGTGCCATCAGTGAGACGGGACAGGCTATAAAAAACATTCAGTACTTC

V gene: TRBV11-1
clone size: .
D gene: TRBD1
J gene: TRBJ1-2
CDR3 protein: CASSSRTGDNYGYTF
CDR3 DNA: TGTGCCAGCAGCTCACGGACAGGAGATAACTATGGCTACACCTTC

V gene: TRBV20-1
clone size: few
D gene: TRBD2
J gene: TRBJ2-1
CDR3 protein: CSASTSGRANGQFF
CDR3 DNA: TGCAGTGCTAGCACTAGCGGGAGGGCCAATGGGCAGTTCTTC

V gene: TRBV7-2
clone size: many
D gene: TRBD2
J gene: TRBJ2-3
CDR3 protein: CASSLGGSYDTQYF
CDR3 DNA: TGTGCCAGCAGCTTAGGCGGGAGTTACGATACGCAGTATTTT

V gene: TRBV5-1
clone size: .
D gene: .
J gene: TRBJ2-3
CDR3 protein: CASSLDTGGVDTQYF
CDR3 DNA: TGCGCCAGCAGCTTGGATACGGGGGGCGTCGATACGCAGTATTTT

V gene: TRBV29-1
clone size: .
D gene: TRBD2
J gene: TRBJ2-1
CDR3 protein: CSVPAAGGLPYNEQFF
CDR3 DNA: TGCAGCGTCCCGGCAGCGGGGGGGCTCCCCTACAATGAGCAGTTCTTC

V gene: TRBV20-1
clone size: many
D gene: .
J gene: TRBJ2-6
CDR3 protein: CSARDQDRSSGANVLTF
CDR3 DNA: TGCAGTGCTAGAGATCAGGACAGATCCTCTGGGGCCAACGTCCTGACTTTC

V gene: TRBV24-1
clone size: .
D gene: .
J gene: TRBJ2-1
CDR3 protein: CATSDWTNGALRSNEQFF
CDR3 DNA: TGTGCCACCAGTGATTGGACTAACGGAGCCCTGAGATCCAATGAGCAGTTCTTC

V gene: TRBV20-1
clone size: .
D gene: TRBD2
J gene: TRBJ2-7
CDR3 protein: CSARGTSGPFEQYF
CDR3 DNA: TGCAGTGCTAGGGGAACTAGCGGGCCCTTCGAGCAGTACTTC

V gene: TRBV3-1
clone size: few
D gene: .
J gene: TRBJ2-7
CDR3 protein: CASSQGAVNYEQYF
CDR3 DNA: TGTGCCAGCAGCCAAGGAGCGGTCAACTACGAGCAGTACTTC

V gene: TRBV14
clone size: .
D gene: TRBD2
J gene: TRBJ2-1
CDR3 protein: CASSTGTSNEQFF
CDR3 DNA: TGTGCCAGCAGTACCGGGACTAGCAACGAGCAGTTCTTC

V gene: TRBV27
clone size: few
D gene: .
J gene: TRBJ2-7
CDR3 protein: CASSRDIATYEQYF
CDR3 DNA: TGTGCCAGCAGTAGGGACATTGCAACCTACGAGCAGTACTTC

V gene: TRBV3-1
clone size: .
D gene: .
J gene: TRBJ2-2
CDR3 protein: CASSQAGGRRTGELFF
CDR3 DNA: TGTGCCAGCAGCCAAGCAGGAGGACGCCGCACCGGGGAGCTGTTTTTT

V gene: TRBV2
clone size: few
D gene: TRBD2
J gene: TRBJ2-1
CDR3 protein: CASSELGSGRGNEQFF
CDR3 DNA: TGTGCCAGCAGTGAGCTGGGTAGCGGGAGGGGTAATGAGCAGTTCTTC

V gene: TRBV9
clone size: few
D gene: .
J gene: TRBJ2-1
CDR3 protein: CASSVLTGSSYNEQFF
CDR3 DNA: TGTGCCAGCAGCGTCTTAACAGGTAGCTCCTACAATGAGCAGTTCTTC

V gene: TRBV28
clone size: .
D gene: .
J gene: TRBJ1-5
CDR3 protein: CASNTGGENQPQHF
CDR3 DNA: TGTGCCAGCAATACCGGGGGGGAGAATCAGCCCCAGCATTTT

V gene: TRBV20-1
clone size: .
D gene: TRBD1
J gene: TRBJ1-5
CDR3 protein: CSARAPGQGAQPQHF
CDR3 DNA: TGCAGTGCTAGAGCCCCGGGACAGGGGGCACAGCCCCAGCATTTT

V gene: TRBV14
clone size: .
D gene: .
J gene: TRBJ2-2
CDR3 protein: CASSPQVGAGELFF
CDR3 DNA: TGTGCCAGCAGCCCGCAGGTCGGGGCCGGGGAGCTGTTTTTT

V gene: TRBV27
clone size: .
D gene: .
J gene: TRBJ2-1
CDR3 protein: CASSLITPGGPEFF
CDR3 DNA: TGTGCCAGCAGTCTAATAACCCCCGGCGGGCCGGAGTTCTTC

V gene: TRBV5-1
clone size: .
D gene: .
J gene: TRBJ2-1
CDR3 protein: CASRASKAGAESRQFF
CDR3 DNA: TGCGCCAGCAGGGCGTCTAAGGCAGGGGCGGAAAGCCGGCAGTTCTTC

V gene: TRBV10-1
clone size: .
D gene: TRBD2
J gene: TRBJ2-2
CDR3 protein: CASSDPAGGITGELFF
CDR3 DNA: TGCGCCAGCAGTGACCCAGCGGGGGGGATCACCGGGGAGCTGTTTTTT